Listed here are 28 T cell receptor beta chains from one sample, sequenced in a study of T cell changes during pregnancy in multiple sclerosis. TCRdb's table, derived via immunoSEQ multiplex PCR, lists solely in-frame clones and lacks some. The sample includes 90,000 or so clones, about 89% of them seen just once. The sequencing here drew on PBMCs, taken in the first trimester of pregnancy. These receptors originate from a female donor in good health, serving as a control in a pregnancy study. Some clones in this sample may be carry-over from other donors' samples.

This sequence joins TRBV28 and TRBJ1-2; TRBD1 might be the D (6 bases). The CDR3 length is 15 residues. The V gene's germline CDR1 is MDHEN and CDR2 SYDVKM. V was cut by 7 bases and J by 3 bases, with 18 bases left in between. This CDR3 reads CASTLGQGRDYGYTF. Written as DNA, the CDR3 is TGTGCCAGCACCTTAGGGCAGGGGCGGGACTATGGCTACACCTTC.

This clone was seen only once. CDR3 in amino acids: CASTSLVGRKPHEQYF. In DNA form, the CDR3 reads TGTGCCAGCACTTCCCTGGTCGGCAGGAAGCCACACGAGCAGTACTTC. This chain joins TRBV5-5 and TRBJ2-7; no clear D gene. The CDR3 has 16 residues. In germline, CDR1 is SGHKS, CDR2 YYEKEE (reference sequence). V lost 6 bases and J lost 5, with 24 bases in between.

V and J are TRBV6-6 and TRBJ1-2, with 10 positions matching TRBD1. V lost 0 bases and J lost 7; bases outside the gene matches: 2. The germline V gene has CDR1 MNHNY and CDR2 SVGAGI (reference sequence). There are 14 residues in the CDR3. The CDR3 bases are TGTGCCAGCAGTTACTCTGGGACAGGGGCTGGCTACACCTTC. This encodes CASSYSGTGAGYTF.

This clone appeared a single time. The chain employs TRBV7-9 and TRBJ2-5; the match to TRBD1 covers 10 bases. Trimming took 3 bases from V and 4 from J; bases not matched to a gene: 8. This CDR3 is built from 16 residues. Germline assignment: CDR1 SEHNR and CDR2 FQNEAQ (reference sequence). CDR3 bases: TGTGCCAGCAGCTTTGGGCTAGGACAGGGGGGAGAGACCCAGTACTTC. This codes for CASSFGLGQGGETQYF. Complete variable domain (other parts from reference TRBV7-9 and TRBJ2-5): DTGVSQNPRHKITKRGQNVTFRCDPISEHNRLYWYRQTLGQGPEFLTYFQNEAQLEKSRLLSDRFSAERPKGSFSTLEIQRTEQGDSAMYLCASSFGLGQGGETQYFGPGTRLLVL.

The J gene is TRBJ1-5, the V gene TRBV7-9, with D maybe TRBD1 (6 bases). Germline CDR1 reads SEHNR; CDR2 reads FQNEAQ (reference sequence). V was cut by 5 bases and J by 5 bases, with 16 bases left in between. The CDR3 is 15 residues long. In DNA, the CDR3 is TGTGCCAGCAGCCCCGACAGGTTAGGGGATCAGCCCCAGCATTTT. Protein sequence: CASSPDRLGDQPQHF.

The rearrangement links TRBV6-1 to TRBJ2-2; no definite D call. Trimming removed 6 bases at V and 5 bases at J, with 4 bases between. Per germline, CDR1 MNHNS and CDR2 SASEGT. The CDR3 spans 11 residues. CDR3 coding DNA: TGTGCCAGCAGCCTTACCGGGGAGCTGTTTTTT. Its protein is CASSLTGELFF.

This clone has just one count. This rearrangement joins TRBV19 to TRBJ2-1; 10 nucleotides align to TRBD1. The CDR3 contains 18 residues. The J segment lost 4 bases and the V segment lost 7 bases, leaving 16 bases of the junction unmatched. The germline V gene has CDR1 LNHDA and CDR2 SQIVND (reference sequence). The CDR3 region is CASMGLTGGASGYNEQFF. For the CDR3, the DNA is TGTGCCAGTATGGGATTGACAGGGGGCGCTTCAGGGTACAATGAGCAGTTCTTC. The entire variable domain, with the rest obtained from reference TRBV19 and TRBJ2-1, is as follows: DGGITQSPKYLFRKEGQNVTLSCEQNLNHDAMYWYRQDPGQGLRLIYYSQIVNDFQKGDIAEGYSVSREKKESFPLTVTSAQKNPTAFYLCASMGLTGGASGYNEQFFGPGTRLTVL.

The V and J genes are TRBV9 and TRBJ2-1; TRBD2 matches 11 bases. The ends lost 3 bases at V and 9 bases at J; junction bases unmatched: 11. Germline V CDR1 and CDR2: SGDLS, YYNGEE. There are 16 residues in the CDR3. The CDR3 bases are TGTGCCAGCAGCGATAGCGGGAGGGCCCGGGGTCGTGAGCAGTTCTTC. It encodes CASSDSGRARGREQFF.

The V gene is TRBV6-6, the J gene TRBJ2-7; 9 bases line up with TRBD1. Germline V gene sequence: CDR1 MNHNY, CDR2 SVGAGI (reference sequence). Trimming cost V 2 bases and J 12 bases; bases outside gene matches: 5. This CDR3 comprises 12 residues. The CDR3 region has the DNA TGTGCCAGCAGTTACGCACAGGGGGCCTCGTACTTC. It translates to CASSYAQGASYF.

This rearrangement joins TRBV11-2 to TRBJ2-1, with TRBD2 matching 10 bases. CDR3 size: 16 residues. V lost 3 bases and J lost 7; bases outside the gene matches: 9. Germline-derived CDR1 and CDR2 are SGHAT and FQNNGV. In nucleotides, the CDR3 is TGTGCCAGCAGCTTCACAAGCGGGAGGGCGGGGAATGAGCAGTTCTTC. It encodes CASSFTSGRAGNEQFF.

The rearrangement joins TRBV7-2 to TRBJ1-5, with 7 bases that match TRBD1. This CDR3 has 14 amino acids. The V gene's germline CDR1 is SGHTA and CDR2 FQGNSA. V shed 5 bases, J shed 3 bases, and the junction held 4 bases outside the gene matches. The CDR3 bases are TGTGCCAGCAGCCCAGGGGGGTTCAATCAGCCCCAGCATTTT. This gives the protein CASSPGGFNQPQHF.

V and J are TRBV19 and TRBJ2-1; 11 bases fit TRBD2. This CDR3 is 15 amino acids long. Germline CDR1 LNHDA, CDR2 SQIVND (reference sequence). The trim removed 1 base at V and 4 bases at J, leaving 0 bases unmatched. The CDR3 nucleotides are TGTGCCAGTAGTATAGGACTAGCGGGGTACAATGAGCAGTTCTTC. Its protein product is CASSIGLAGYNEQFF.

The V gene is TRBV15, the J gene TRBJ1-3; D gene ambiguous. V dropped 3 bases and J dropped 0 bases, with 12 bases sitting between them. CDR3 size: 16 residues. Germline-derived CDR1 and CDR2 are LNHNV and YYDKDF (reference sequence). CDR3 sequence reads: CATSRGGGSSGNTIYF. In DNA, the CDR3 is TGTGCCACCAGCAGGGGCGGTGGGAGCTCTGGAAACACCATATATTTT.

This chain uses TRBV6-5 with TRBJ1-1, with 7 bases aligning to TRBD1. J was trimmed by 7 bases and V by 6 bases; bases with no gene match: 2. CDR3 length equals 11 residues. CDR1 is MNHEY and CDR2 is SVGAGI in the germline V gene. CDR3 loop: CASRGQFEAFF. DNA of the CDR3: TGTGCCAGCAGGGGACAGTTTGAAGCTTTCTTT.

The rearrangement links TRBV6-5 to TRBJ2-2; maybe TRBD2 (6 bases). The length of the CDR3 is 15 residues. Trimming left V 2 bases short and J 4 bases short, with 11 bases between. CDR1 is MNHEY, CDR2 SVGAGI, per germline. The CDR3 loop is CASSYTLASTGELFF. The CDR3 DNA is TGTGCCAGCAGTTACACGCTAGCGAGCACCGGGGAGCTGTTTTTT.

This clone has just a few counts. The chain employs TRBV6-1 and TRBJ2-3; 8 positions agree with TRBD2. Germline CDR1 is MNHNS and CDR2 is SASEGT. Trimming took 5 bases from V and 4 from J; bases not matched to a gene: 8. CDR3 length equals 15 residues. The CDR3 region has the DNA TGTGCCAGCAGTCGAGCCGGGGGGGGCTCAGATACGCAGTATTTT. Translated: CASSRAGGGSDTQYF.

The count of this clone is one. V gene TRBV29-1 combines with J gene TRBJ2-1; 7 positions agree with TRBD2. This CDR3 spans 15 amino acids. Trimming took 1 base from V and 2 from J; bases not matched to a gene: 5. Germline CDR1 SQVTM, CDR2 ANQGSEA. The CDR3 nucleotides read TGCAGCGTTGAAGGCGGCCTAGCGGCCTACAATGAGCAGTTCTTC. Its protein product is CSVEGGLAAYNEQFF.

The chain links TRBV11-2 to TRBJ2-3; 7 bases fit TRBD2. The CDR3 loop spans 14 amino acids. With 5 bases clipped from V and 2 bases from J, the junction kept 4 bases outside the gene matches. Germline lookup yields CDR1 SGHAT and CDR2 FQNNGV. In nucleotides, the CDR3 is TGTGCCAGCAGCCCCCGGGACTACACAGATACGCAGTATTTT. This gives the protein CASSPRDYTDTQYF.

The J gene is TRBJ2-3, the V gene TRBV13, with a possible D match to TRBD1 (5 bases). In germline, CDR1 is PRHDT, CDR2 FYEKMQ (reference sequence). With 6 bases removed from V and 0 bases from J, the gap between germline ends came to 19 bases. The CDR3 extends over 17 amino acids. The CDR3 DNA sequence: TGTGCCAGCAGTCCATTCGGTTTAGGACAAAGCACAGATACGCAGTATTTT. Its protein product is CASSPFGLGQSTDTQYF.

In nucleotides, the CDR3 is TGCGCCAGCAGCTTTACTAGCGGGGTAATCACAGATACGCAGTATTTT. This codes for CASSFTSGVITDTQYF. The V call is TRBV5-1, the J call TRBJ2-3; 10 bases agree with TRBD2. The V and J ends lost 2 bases and 2 bases, in that order; junction bases with no gene match: 5. The CDR3 is made up of 16 amino acids. Germline values: CDR1 SGHRS, CDR2 YFSETQ.

The chain employs TRBV7-2 and TRBJ1-2; 7 bases agree with TRBD1. The ends lost 5 bases at V and 8 bases at J; junction bases unmatched: 5. CDR1 SGHTA and CDR2 FQGNSA come from the germline V gene. This CDR3 has 12 residues. CDR3 DNA: TGTGCCAGCAGCGGAGGGGGCCAGGGCTACACCTTC. Translating gives CASSGGGQGYTF.

The chain is built from TRBV4-1 and TRBJ1-3; D not resolved. The CDR3 is 15 amino acids. Germline V gene sequence: CDR1 MGHRA, CDR2 YSYEKL. Trimming removed 0 bases at V and 0 bases at J, with 6 bases between. CDR3 bases: TGCGCCAGCAGCCAAGAATCCTTCTCTGGAAACACCATATATTTT. Protein product: CASSQESFSGNTIYF.

On this clone: The same CDR3 also results from other DNA sequences found in this sample. The gene calls are TRBV27 and TRBJ1-2; no definite D call. CDR3 length: 15 amino acids. Trimming cost V 0 bases and J 5 bases, with 13 bases left between them. Per germline, CDR1 MNHEY and CDR2 SMNVEV (reference sequence). CDR3: CASSLSTGSLYGYTF. The CDR3 DNA is TGTGCCAGCAGTTTATCTACCGGGAGCCTTTATGGCTACACCTTC.

This clone was observed a few times. The chain combines TRBV29-1 with TRBJ1-1; a weak D match, TRBD1 (5 bases). The V gene's germline CDR1 is SQVTM and CDR2 ANQGSEA. The CDR3 runs 11 residues. V was pared by 4 bases and J by 4 bases, with 7 bases between. The CDR3 spells CSVVDSTEAFF. CDR3 bases: TGCAGCGTTGTCGACAGCACTGAAGCTTTCTTT. Combining the CDR3 with reference TRBV29-1 and TRBJ1-1 gives the whole variable domain SAVISQKPSRDICQRGTSLTIQCQVDSQVTMMFWYRQQPGQSLTLIATANQGSEATYESGFVIDKFPISRPNLTFSTLTVSNMSPEDSSIYLCSVVDSTEAFFGQGTRLTVV.

V and J are TRBV11-2 and TRBJ2-5; 8 bases line up with TRBD2. With 3 bases clipped from V and 5 bases from J, the junction kept 11 bases outside the gene matches. The germline gives CDR1 SGHAT, CDR2 FQNNGV. The CDR3 contains 16 residues. The CDR3 nucleotides are TGTGCCAGCAGCTTCACTAGCGGTCTTGCCCGGGAGACCCAGTACTTC. As protein: CASSFTSGLARETQYF.

In nucleotides, the CDR3 is TGCGCCAGCAGCGTTGTGGGGGGGCGCACAGATACGCAGTATTTT. Its translation is CASSVVGGRTDTQYF. This chain connects TRBV4-1 to TRBJ2-3; tentatively, D is TRBD2 (7 bases). With 5 bases removed from V and 1 base from J, the gap between germline ends came to 13 bases. CDR1 and CDR2 (germline): MGHRA, YSYEKL. CDR3 length: 15 amino acids.

The rearrangement links TRBV10-3 to TRBJ1-5; the D is unclear. There are 14 residues in the CDR3. The germline CDR1 and CDR2 sequences are ENHRY and SYGVKD. Trimming shortened V by 2 bases and J by 0 bases, and 5 bases separated the two germline ends. CDR3 in amino acids: CAISEGLSNQPQHF. CDR3 nucleotides: TGTGCCATCAGTGAGGGGCTTAGCAATCAGCCCCAGCATTTT.

This clone is a singleton in its sample. The gene calls are TRBV6-1 and TRBJ2-7, with TRBD2 matching 13 bases. V shed 3 bases and J 4 bases; nucleotides not matched to a gene: 3. This CDR3 comprises 15 residues. Germline values: CDR1 MNHNS, CDR2 SASEGT. In DNA form, the CDR3 reads TGTGCCAGCAGTGATCGACTAGCGGGAGGTTACGAGCAGTACTTC. Protein product: CASSDRLAGGYEQYF.